A single sample is the source of the 14 T cell receptor beta chains below, sequenced in a study of OX40 agonist ivuxolimab in advanced cancers. Produced via immunoSEQ multiplex PCR; TCRdb's table is partial and in-frame only. The sample has tens of thousands of clones, around 82% seen once. The sequencing used CD4+ or CD8+ T cells sorted from blood, collected in a trial of the OX40 agonist ivuxolimab. Receptors were obtained from an adult with an advanced solid tumor such as melanoma, head and neck, liver or kidney cancer.

This rearrangement joins TRBV6-5 to TRBJ2-7, with 9 bases that match TRBD2. This CDR3 has 15 amino acids. Germline V gene data show CDR1 as MNHEY and CDR2 as SVGAGI. V lost 0 bases and J lost 6; bases outside the gene matches: 6. This chain's CDR3 is CASSYSIAGDGEQYF. The CDR3 nucleotides are TGTGCCAGCAGTTACTCCATAGCGGGGGATGGCGAGCAGTACTTC.

The chain has TRBV7-6 and TRBJ1-1; a weak D match, TRBD1 (5 bases). Germline-derived CDR1 and CDR2 are SGHVS and FNYEAQ. This CDR3 spans 14 amino acids. Between the trimmed V and J ends, which lost 1 base and 3 bases, there was a span of 9 bases. The CDR3 here is CASSLGGRDTEAFF. CDR3 DNA: TGTGCCAGCAGCTTAGGGGGCAGGGACACTGAAGCTTTCTTT. The full variable domain, its missing parts supplied by reference TRBV7-6 and TRBJ1-1, is GAGVSQSPRYKVTKRGQDVALRCDPISGHVSLYWYRQALGQGPEFLTYFNYEAQQDKSGLPNDRFSAERPEGSISTLTIQRTEQRDSAMYRCASSLGGRDTEAFFGQGTRLTVV.

The rearrangement uses TRBV27 and TRBJ2-3; unclear D gene. V lost 6 bases and J 4 bases, leaving 11 bases between the germline ends. This CDR3 spans 13 amino acids. Germline CDR1 MNHEY, CDR2 SMNVEV (reference sequence). CDR3 protein: CASRPPIPDTQYF. For the CDR3, the DNA is TGTGCCAGCAGACCTCCTATCCCAGATACGCAGTATTTT.

The chain links TRBV2 to TRBJ2-1, with 9 positions matching TRBD1. V dropped 5 bases and J dropped 4; count of bases not matched to a gene: 6. The CDR3 runs 15 residues. Germline loops: CDR1 SNHLY, CDR2 FYNNEI. The CDR3 here is CASSTGTGLYNEQFF. The DNA for the CDR3 is TGTGCCAGCAGTACCGGGACAGGGCTATACAATGAGCAGTTCTTC. The full variable domain, completed using reference TRBV2 and TRBJ2-1, is EPEVTQTPSHQVTQMGQEVILRCVPISNHLYFYWYRQILGQKVEFLVSFYNNEISEKSEIFDDQFSVERPDGSNFTLKIRSTKLEDSAMYFCASSTGTGLYNEQFFGPGTRLTVL.

V gene TRBV7-9 combines with J gene TRBJ2-3; D remains ambiguous. V dropped 2 bases and J dropped 4 bases, with 4 bases sitting between them. CDR3 size: 12 residues. From germline, CDR1 is SEHNR and CDR2 FQNEAQ (reference sequence). The CDR3 nucleotides read TGTGCCAGCAGCTTATCCGCAGATACGCAGTATTTT. Translated: CASSLSADTQYF.

J is TRBJ2-3 and V is TRBV4-1; the match to TRBD2 covers 8 bases. After removal of 0 bases from V and 6 bases from J, the junction contained 5 bases not matched to a gene. Germline V gene data show CDR1 as MGHRA and CDR2 as YSYEKL. There are 15 residues in the CDR3. The CDR3 loop is CASSQDRGGPDTQYF. The CDR3 DNA sequence: TGCGCCAGCAGCCAAGACCGGGGGGGGCCTGATACGCAGTATTTT.

This chain uses TRBV5-1 with TRBJ2-7; 13 positions agree with TRBD2. Germline lookup yields CDR1 SGHRS and CDR2 YFSETQ. CDR3 length: 15 residues. J lost 6 bases, V lost 1 base, and 4 bases had no gene match. This CDR3 reads CASSLYRTSGGEQYF. CDR3 nucleotide sequence: TGCGCCAGCAGCTTGTATAGGACTAGCGGGGGCGAGCAGTACTTC.

The rearrangement joins TRBV18 to TRBJ1-3; 7 bases match TRBD1. With V trimmed by 4 bases and J by 2 bases, 5 bases remained unmatched. The CDR3 length is 15 residues. CDR1 KGHSH and CDR2 LQKENI come from the germline V gene. CDR3 sequence (DNA): TGTGCCAGCTCACGAACAGGGGACGCTGGAAACACCATATATTTT. Translation gives CASSRTGDAGNTIYF.

The chain uses TRBV19 and TRBJ1-1; 9 positions match TRBD1. V lost 6 bases and J lost 1; bases outside the gene matches: 9. Germline assignment: CDR1 LNHDA and CDR2 SQIVND (reference sequence). CDR3 length: 16 residues. The CDR3 DNA reads as TGTGCCAGTAGCCCTCTCCGGGGACAGGGGAACACTGAAGCTTTCTTT. This codes for CASSPLRGQGNTEAFF. Looking up the rest from reference TRBV19 and TRBJ1-1 gives the full variable domain: DGGITQSPKYLFRKEGQNVTLSCEQNLNHDAMYWYRQDPGQGLRLIYYSQIVNDFQKGDIAEGYSVSREKKESFPLTVTSAQKNPTAFYLCASSPLRGQGNTEAFFGQGTRLTVV.

The V call is TRBV5-4, the J call TRBJ2-7; no firm D call. Trimming left V 5 bases short and J 7 bases short, with 16 bases between. The CDR3 extends over 13 amino acids. Germline values: CDR1 SGHNT, CDR2 YYREEE (reference sequence). CDR3 DNA sequence: TGTGCCAGCAGGGGCCCGGGCTCCCGGGAGCAGTACTTC. Translating it yields CASRGPGSREQYF.

The chain couples TRBV10-2 to TRBJ1-6; 7 positions match TRBD1. CDR1 is WSHSY, CDR2 SAAADI, per germline. V shed 0 bases and J 3 bases; nucleotides not matched to a gene: 5. This CDR3 spans 17 amino acids. CDR3 region: CASSESQGDFYNSPLHF. The CDR3 region has the DNA TGCGCCAGCAGTGAGTCGCAGGGGGACTTCTATAATTCACCCCTCCACTTT.

The chain uses TRBV29-1 and TRBJ1-3; TRBD1 aligns across 7 bases. The CDR3 consists of 12 residues. Germline V lookup: CDR1 SQVTM, CDR2 ANQGSEA. The trim removed 6 bases at V and 4 bases at J, leaving 3 bases unmatched. The chain's CDR3 is CSVRTGGNTIYF. For the CDR3, the DNA is TGCAGCGTACGGACAGGAGGAAACACCATATATTTT.

By share of the sample, this clone is medium-sized. The J gene is TRBJ1-1, the V gene TRBV25-1; possible D gene TRBD1, 5 bases. V lost 6 bases to trimming and J lost 0 bases, with 5 bases between them. Germline CDR1 reads MGHDK; CDR2 reads SYGVNS. CDR3 length: 12 residues. This chain's CDR3 is CASRQVNTEAFF. The DNA of the CDR3 is TGTGCCAGCAGACAGGTGAACACTGAAGCTTTCTTT.

This clone has just a few counts. The genes are TRBV7-9 and TRBJ1-2, with 7 positions matching TRBD1. The CDR3 covers 15 residues. Germline values: CDR1 SEHNR, CDR2 FQNEAQ (reference sequence). The ends lost 2 bases at V and 6 bases at J; junction bases unmatched: 9. For the CDR3, the DNA is TGTGCCAGCAGCTTACGGTCGACAGGGAGCCATGGCTACACCTTC. Its protein product is CASSLRSTGSHGYTF.